The sequence of this T cell receptor (beta chain) was determined in a study of naive and memory T cell subsets. The beta constant-region primer was an equimolar mix of two oligonucleotides covering TRBC1 and TRBC2. Four rounds of PCR amplified the ligated cDNA using nested alpha and beta constant-region primers plus SP2. MiXCR, applied by TCRdb to the UMI-ligation and nested PCR reads, yields one record per CDR3 protein. This table has roughly 150,000 distinct CDR3 sequences, more than 15% appearing once. This CDR3 region has 14 residues. Trimming cost V 6 bases and J 6 bases; bases outside gene matches: 8. Germline CDR1 and CDR2: LNHDA and SQIVND (reference sequence). About this clonotype itself: What it binds is unknown.

Overall study results and limits: TCR abundance followed a power law differing between naive and memory subsets. A few larger clonotypes appeared in naive repertoires, especially CD8, possibly memory cells re-expressing CD45RA.

Four subsets defined by CD45RA and CD27 were sorted after CD3, CD4, CD8 and live/dead staining. This receptor was taken from a human donor in good health. Specimen: naive CD8+ T cells from blood. V and J are TRBV19 and TRBJ1-2, with 9 nucleotides matching TRBD1. CDR3 DNA sequence: TGTGCCAGTAGGTCGACATGGACAGGGGATGGCTACACCTTC. Translated: CASRSTWTGDGYTF. The whole variable domain, remainder taken from reference TRBV19 and TRBJ1-2, is DGGITQSPKYLFRKEGQNVTLSCEQNLNHDAMYWYRQDPGQGLRLIYYSQIVNDFQKGDIAEGYSVSREKKESFPLTVTSAQKNPTAFYLCASRSTWTGDGYTFGSGTRLTVV.